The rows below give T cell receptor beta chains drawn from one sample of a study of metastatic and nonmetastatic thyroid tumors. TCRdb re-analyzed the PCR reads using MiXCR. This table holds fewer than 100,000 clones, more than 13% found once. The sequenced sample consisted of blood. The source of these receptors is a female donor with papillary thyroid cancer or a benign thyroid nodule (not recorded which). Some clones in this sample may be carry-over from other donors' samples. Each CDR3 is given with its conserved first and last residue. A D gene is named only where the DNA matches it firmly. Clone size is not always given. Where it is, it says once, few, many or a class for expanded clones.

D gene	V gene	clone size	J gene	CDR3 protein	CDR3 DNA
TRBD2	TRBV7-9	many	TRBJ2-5	CASSFGSGSDYQETQYF	TGTGCCAGCAGTTTCGGTAGCGGGAGCGATTACCAAGAGACCCAGTACTTC
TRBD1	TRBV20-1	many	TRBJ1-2	CSARVQGASGYTF	TGCAGTGCTAGAGTGCAGGGGGCTAGTGGCTACACCTTC
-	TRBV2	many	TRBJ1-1	CASSAGLGSTAFF	TGTGCCAGCAGCGCGGGATTGGGATCCACGGCTTTCTTT
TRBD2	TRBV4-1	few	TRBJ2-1	CASSPPGGGGEQFF	TGCGCCAGCAGCCCGCCTGGGGGGGGGGGTGAGCAGTTCTTC
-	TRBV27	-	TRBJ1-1	CASSSATTESFF	TGTGCCAGCAGTTCCGCGACCACTGAATCTTTCTTT
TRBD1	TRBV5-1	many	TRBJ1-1	CASSLAGTGEAFF	TGCGCCAGCAGCTTGGCCGGGACAGGGGAAGCTTTCTTT
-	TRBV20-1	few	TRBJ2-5	CSALQETQYF	TGCAGTGCTCTACAAGAGACCCAGTACTTC
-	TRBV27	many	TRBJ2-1	CASSPVGGARGNEQFF	TGTGCCAGCAGTCCAGTAGGTGGGGCTAGGGGCAATGAGCAGTTCTTC
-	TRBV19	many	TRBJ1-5	CASKDSNQPQHF	TGTGCCAGTAAGGATAGCAATCAGCCCCAGCATTTT
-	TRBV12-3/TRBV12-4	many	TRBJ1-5	CASSSGPEGVGQPQHF	TGTGCCAGCAGTTCCGGCCCTGAGGGGGTCGGTCAGCCCCAGCATTTT
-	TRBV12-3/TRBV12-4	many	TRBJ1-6	CASSFIRQEGSPLHF	TGTGCCAGCAGTTTTATAAGGCAGGAAGGTTCACCCCTCCACTTT
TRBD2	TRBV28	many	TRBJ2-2	CASSTEAGGWTGELFF	TGTGCCAGCAGTACCGAGGCGGGGGGGTGGACCGGGGAGCTGTTTTTT
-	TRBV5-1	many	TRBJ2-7	CASSFNRVGSYEQYF	TGCGCCAGCAGCTTCAACAGGGTAGGATCCTACGAGCAGTACTTC
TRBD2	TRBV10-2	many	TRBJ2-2	CASKGLAGGNGELFF	TGCGCCAGCAAAGGACTAGCGGGGGGCAACGGGGAGCTGTTTTTT
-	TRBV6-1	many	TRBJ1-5	CASSEERLPQHF	TGTGCCAGCAGTGAAGAGCGACTCCCCCAGCATTTT
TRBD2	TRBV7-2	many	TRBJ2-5	CASRNLGGGETQYF	TGTGCCAGCAGAAACCTTGGGGGAGGGGAGACCCAGTACTTC
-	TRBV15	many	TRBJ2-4	CATSGPSSPAKNIQYF	TGTGCCACCAGCGGCCCCAGCTCGCCAGCCAAAAACATTCAGTACTTC
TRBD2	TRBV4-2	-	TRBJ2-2	CASSQVTSGRNTGELFF	TGTGCCAGCAGCCAAGTCACTAGCGGAAGAAACACCGGGGAGCTGTTTTTT
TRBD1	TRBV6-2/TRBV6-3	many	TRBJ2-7	CASRSGQGGNEQYF	TGTGCCAGCAGATCCGGACAGGGCGGCAACGAGCAGTACTTC
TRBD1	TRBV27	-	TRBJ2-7	CASRITGESYYEQYF	TGCGCCAGCAGAATTACAGGGGAGTCGTACTACGAGCAGTACTTC
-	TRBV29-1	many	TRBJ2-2	CSVSPGSVAGELFF	TGCAGCGTGTCCCCAGGGTCGGTCGCCGGGGAGCTGTTTTTT
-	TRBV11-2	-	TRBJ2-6	CASIPRWQGSDWANVLTF	TGTGCCAGCATCCCGAGGTGGCAGGGAAGTGATTGGGCCAACGTCCTGACTTTC
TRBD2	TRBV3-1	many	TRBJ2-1	CASSPWTSGGRYNEQFF	TGTGCCAGCAGCCCGTGGACTAGCGGGGGGCGTTACAATGAGCAGTTCTTC
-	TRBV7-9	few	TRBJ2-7	CASGDGSYEQYF	TGTGCCAGCGGGGACGGATCCTACGAGCAGTACTTC
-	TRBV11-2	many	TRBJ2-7	CASSLVQQNYEQYF	TGTGCCAGCAGCTTAGTACAACAGAACTACGAGCAGTACTTC
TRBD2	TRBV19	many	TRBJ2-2	CASTLGGGATGELFF	TGTGCCAGTACCCTGGGCGGGGGGGCCACCGGGGAGCTGTTTTTT
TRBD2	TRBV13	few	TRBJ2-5	CASSFTTSGKETQYF	TGTGCCAGCAGCTTCACGACTAGCGGCAAAGAGACCCAGTACTTC
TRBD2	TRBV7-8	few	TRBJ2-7	CASSLAGGVRINDQYF	TGTGCCAGCAGCTTAGCTGGGGGGGTCCGTATAAACGATCAGTACTTC
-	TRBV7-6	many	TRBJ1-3	CASSPSEGNTIYF	TGTGCCAGCAGCCCCTCGGAAGGAAACACCATATATTTT
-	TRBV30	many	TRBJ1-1	CAWGRMNTEAFF	TGTGCCTGGGGACGGATGAACACTGAAGCTTTCTTT
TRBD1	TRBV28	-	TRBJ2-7	CASSPLGPGQGLVEQYF	TGTGCCAGCAGTCCACTAGGACCGGGACAGGGACTCGTCGAGCAGTACTTC
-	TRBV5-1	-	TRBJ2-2	CASSPVRCDPAGGELFF	TGCGCCAGCAGCCCCGTGAGGTGCGACCCGGCTGGCGGGGAGCTGTTTTTT
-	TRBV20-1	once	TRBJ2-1	CSARAPGRGSPSSYNEQFF	TGCAGTGCTAGAGCACCGGGGAGAGGGTCCCCCAGCTCCTACAATGAGCAGTTCTTC
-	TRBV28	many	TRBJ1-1	CASSSPLRGSTEAFF	TGTGCCAGCAGTTCCCCTCTTAGGGGGAGCACTGAAGCTTTCTTT
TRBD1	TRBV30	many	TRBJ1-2	CAWTLQGTYGYTF	TGTGCCTGGACTTTACAGGGGACCTATGGCTACACCTTC
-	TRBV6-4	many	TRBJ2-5	CASSERLRVTAPLGQETQYF	TGTGCCAGCAGCGAACGGTTGCGCGTAACCGCTCCACTGGGACAAGAGACCCAGTACTTC
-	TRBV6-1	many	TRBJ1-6	CASSGDYGNSPLHF	TGTGCCAGCAGTGGCGACTACGGAAATTCACCCCTCCACTTT
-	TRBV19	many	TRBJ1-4	CASSAGVRKLFF	TGTGCCAGTAGCGCGGGGGTCCGGAAACTGTTTTTT
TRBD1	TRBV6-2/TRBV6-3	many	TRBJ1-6	CASSYFPPTGERPLHF	TGTGCCAGCAGTTACTTCCCCCCTACAGGGGAACGACCCCTCCACTTT
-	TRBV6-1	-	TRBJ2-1	CASRGESQAFYNEQFF	TGTGCCAGCAGAGGGGAGTCCCAGGCATTCTACAATGAGCAGTTCTTC
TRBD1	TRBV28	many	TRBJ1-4	CASSLWVGQAWEKLFF	TGTGCCAGCAGTTTATGGGTTGGACAGGCTTGGGAAAAACTGTTTTTT
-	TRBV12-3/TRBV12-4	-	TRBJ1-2	CASNTVQGDCYTF	TGTGCCAGCAATACTGTACAGGGTGATTGCTACACCTTC